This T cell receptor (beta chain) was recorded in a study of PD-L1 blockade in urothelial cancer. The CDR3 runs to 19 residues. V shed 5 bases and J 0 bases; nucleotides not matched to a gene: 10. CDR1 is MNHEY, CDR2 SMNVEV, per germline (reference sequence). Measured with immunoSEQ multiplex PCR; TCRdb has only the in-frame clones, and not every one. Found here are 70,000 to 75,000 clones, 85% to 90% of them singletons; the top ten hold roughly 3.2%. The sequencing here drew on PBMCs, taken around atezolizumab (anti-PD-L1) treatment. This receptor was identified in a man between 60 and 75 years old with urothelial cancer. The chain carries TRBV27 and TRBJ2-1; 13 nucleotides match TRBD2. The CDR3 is CASSLGGLAGMSSYNEQFF. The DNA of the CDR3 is TGTGCCAGCAGTCTTGGGGGACTAGCGGGGATGAGCTCCTACAATGAGCAGTTCTTC.